Shown below are 3 T cell receptor beta chains from a single sample sequenced in a study of cytomegalovirus exposure and HLA in healthy donors. The PCR made use of 60 Vbeta and 13 Jbeta primers. The assay was immunoSEQ multiplex PCR, and TCRdb's table has in-frame clones only and misses some. The data hold approximately 160,000 clones, with 80% to 90% observed a single time. Input material: PBMCs. The receptor source for this set is a woman in her late teens or twenties in good health and CMV-seronegative.

The rearrangement uses TRBV29-1 and TRBJ2-1, with TRBD2 matching over 11 bases. J lost 3 bases, V lost 0 bases, and 13 bases had no gene match. The CDR3 length is 19 residues. Germline assignment: CDR1 SQVTM and CDR2 ANQGSEA. The CDR3 loop is CSVEDPHSPGLADYNEQFF. CDR3 nucleotide sequence: TGCAGCGTTGAAGACCCTCACTCCCCGGGACTAGCGGACTACAATGAGCAGTTCTTC.

The rearrangement links TRBV28 to TRBJ1-2; D perhaps matches TRBD1 (5 bases). The CDR3 has 14 amino acids. Trimming removed 8 bases at V and 3 bases at J, with 16 bases between. From germline, CDR1 is MDHEN and CDR2 SYDVKM. CDR3 sequence (DNA): TGTGCCAGCGGCGGGGACCTAATCTACTATGGCTACACCTTC. Its protein is CASGGDLIYYGYTF.

The chain joins TRBV19 to TRBJ1-5, with TRBD1 identical over 7 bases. V lost 9 bases and J lost 0; bases outside the gene matches: 8. CDR3 size: 15 residues. Germline CDR1 and CDR2: LNHDA and SQIVND (reference sequence). The CDR3 loop reads CASSGQAASNQPQHF. The CDR3 DNA is TGTGCCAGCTCTGGACAGGCTGCTAGCAATCAGCCCCAGCATTTT.